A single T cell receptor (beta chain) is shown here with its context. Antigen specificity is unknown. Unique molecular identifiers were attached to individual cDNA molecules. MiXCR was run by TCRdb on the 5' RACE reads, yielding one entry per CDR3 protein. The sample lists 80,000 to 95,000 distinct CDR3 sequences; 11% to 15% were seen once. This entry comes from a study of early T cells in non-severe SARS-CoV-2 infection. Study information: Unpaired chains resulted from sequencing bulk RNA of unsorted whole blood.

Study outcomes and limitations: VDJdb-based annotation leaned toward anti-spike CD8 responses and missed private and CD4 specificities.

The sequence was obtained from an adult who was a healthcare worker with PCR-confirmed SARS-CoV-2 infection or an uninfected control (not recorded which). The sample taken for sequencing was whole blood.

The CDR3 sequence is CASTTGRGSDTQYF. CDR3 coding DNA: TGTGCCAGCACCACGGGGAGGGGATCAGATACGCAGTATTTT. The chain carries TRBV7-2 and TRBJ2-3; TRBD2 matches 7 bases. Germline CDR1 SGHTA, CDR2 FQGNSA. This CDR3 has 14 residues. The ends lost 7 bases at V and 4 bases at J; junction bases unmatched: 8.